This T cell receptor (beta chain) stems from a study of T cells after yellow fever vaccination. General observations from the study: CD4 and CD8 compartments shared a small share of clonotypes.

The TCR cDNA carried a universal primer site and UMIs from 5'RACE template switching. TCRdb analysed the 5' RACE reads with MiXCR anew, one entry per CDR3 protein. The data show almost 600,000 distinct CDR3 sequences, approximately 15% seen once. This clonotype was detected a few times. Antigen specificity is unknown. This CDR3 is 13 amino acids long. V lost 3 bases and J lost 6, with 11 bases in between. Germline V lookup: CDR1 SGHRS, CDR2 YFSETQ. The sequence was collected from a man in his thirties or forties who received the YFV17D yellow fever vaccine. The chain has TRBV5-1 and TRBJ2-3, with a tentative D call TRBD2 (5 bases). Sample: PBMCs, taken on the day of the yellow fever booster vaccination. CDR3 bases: TGCGCCAGCAGCTCGGACTCGAAGGATACGCAGTATTTT. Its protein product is CASSSDSKDTQYF.